Listed below are T cell receptor beta chains from one sample, sequenced in a study of CD8+ T cells in alopecia areata. Sequencing used immunoSEQ multiplex PCR; TCRdb keeps in-frame clones, though not all of them. The table records under 150,000 clones, 61% of them present only once. The sequenced sample was CD4+ T cells sorted from blood, obtained at week 4, from a patient treated with tofacitinib. These receptors originate from a human donor with alopecia areata. Each CDR3 is given with its conserved first and last residue. Fields, in order: clone size, V gene, J gene, D gene, CDR3 DNA, CDR3 protein. D genes are given only for firm matches. The size of a clone is reported for some rows only, either as once, few or many, or as a class for expanded clones.

.	TRBV30	TRBJ2-7	.	TGTGCCTGGAGTGTGACCGCCTACGAGCAGTACTTC	CAWSVTAYEQYF
.	TRBV2	TRBJ2-2	.	TGTGCCAGCAAACGAGACAGGAACACCGGGGAGCTGTTTTTT	CASKRDRNTGELFF
.	TRBV18	TRBJ2-7	TRBD1	TGTGCCAGCTCATCCCGGACAGGGGAAGAGCAGTACTTC	CASSSRTGEEQYF
few	TRBV7-2	TRBJ2-1	.	TGTGCCAGCAGCTTAGATCCCTACAATGAGCAGTTCTTC	CASSLDPYNEQFF
.	TRBV30	TRBJ1-2	.	TGTGCCTGGACCCGAGACAGGTTCTATGGCTACACCTTC	CAWTRDRFYGYTF
.	TRBV9	TRBJ1-6	.	TGTGCCAGCAGCACCGACAGTCTTCGTAATTCACCCCTCCACTTT	CASSTDSLRNSPLHF
.	TRBV29-1	TRBJ2-5	.	TGCAGCGCTTCCCACTCCACAGAGACCCAGTACTTC	CSASHSTETQYF
.	TRBV30	TRBJ2-1	.	TGTGCCTGGAGGGTCCGCTCTAGCCCTAATGAGCAGTTCTTC	CAWRVRSSPNEQFF
.	TRBV4-2	TRBJ1-2	TRBD1	TGTGCCAGCAGCCAAGCGGGACAGGGGACGGGCTACACCTTC	CASSQAGQGTGYTF
few	TRBV2	TRBJ1-2	TRBD1	TGTGCCAGCAGGGGGCCACTAGGGAGGGACAGCGACTATGGCTACACCTTC	CASRGPLGRDSDYGYTF
few	TRBV7-2	TRBJ1-5	.	TGTGCCAGCAGCCAAGATCAGGGTGATCAGCCCCAGCATTTT	CASSQDQGDQPQHF
.	TRBV15	TRBJ1-5	TRBD1	TGTGCCACCAGCAGGACAGGGGAAGGCAATCAGCCCCAGCATTTT	CATSRTGEGNQPQHF
.	TRBV30	TRBJ2-3	.	TGTGCCTGGAGTGACCCCCAGGGGGGGTTCATGGCAGATACGCAGTATTTT	CAWSDPQGGFMADTQYF
.	TRBV6-6	TRBJ1-4	TRBD1	TGTGCCAGCAGCCAGACAGGGGGCGCTGGGTTTGAAAAACTGTTTTTT	CASSQTGGAGFEKLFF
.	TRBV25-1	TRBJ1-1	TRBD1	TGTGCCAGCAGAGCAGACAGGGCTGCCACTGAAGCTTTCTTT	CASRADRAATEAFF
few	TRBV5-6	TRBJ1-2	.	TGTGCCAGCAGCACCCGGGGACGACATCGCAACTATGGCTACACCTTC	CASSTRGRHRNYGYTF
.	TRBV2	TRBJ2-7	TRBD2	TGTGCCACGCGAACGGGGGGGATCGAGCAGTACTTC	CATRTGGIEQYF
.	TRBV9	TRBJ2-1	TRBD2	TGTGCCAGCAGCGTGACTAGCGGGATTGTAGACAATGAGCAGTTCTTC	CASSVTSGIVDNEQFF
.	TRBV10-3	TRBJ2-2	.	TGTGCCATCAGTGAGTCGAATCTGAACACCGGGGAGCTGTTTTTT	CAISESNLNTGELFF
.	TRBV29-1	TRBJ1-1	.	TGCAGCGTTGATTACAGGTTTCTGGCGAGCACTGAAGCTTTCTTT	CSVDYRFLASTEAFF
few	TRBV2	TRBJ1-6	.	TGTGCCAGCAAAGGGGACGCTAATTCACCCCTCCACTTT	CASKGDANSPLHF
.	TRBV5-1	TRBJ1-1	.	TGCGCCAGCGCACAGGGTTTGAACACTGAAGCTTTCTTT	CASAQGLNTEAFF
.	TRBV5-1	TRBJ2-7	.	TGCGCCAGCAGCTGGGGAAGACGGGACACCTCCTACGAGCAGTACTTC	CASSWGRRDTSYEQYF
.	TRBV7-2	TRBJ2-1	TRBD2	TGTGCCAGCAGCTTAGTTCCAAGCGGGAGTTACAATGAGCAGTTCTTC	CASSLVPSGSYNEQFF
.	TRBV23-1	TRBJ2-6	.	TGCGCCAGCAGTCAATCCTGGGGCTCTGGGGCCAACGTCCTGACTTTC	CASSQSWGSGANVLTF
few	TRBV7-2	TRBJ2-1	TRBD2	TGTGCCAGCAGCAACGAACGGACTAGCGGGGACAATGAGCAGTTCTTC	CASSNERTSGDNEQFF
.	TRBV5-1	TRBJ2-5	.	TGCGCCAGCAGCTTGGAAGGAATCCAAGAGACCCAGTACTTC	CASSLEGIQETQYF
.	TRBV25-1	TRBJ1-5	.	TGTGCCAGCAGTGAAAATAGCAATCAGCCCCAGCATTTT	CASSENSNQPQHF
few	TRBV29-1	TRBJ2-7	.	TGCAGCGTTGCAGACAGGTTGCTCGGGGGGGAGCAGTACTTC	CSVADRLLGGEQYF
.	TRBV5-1	TRBJ2-6	.	TGCGCCAGCAGCTCCGGGGCGGATTTAGGAGGGGCCAACGTCCTGACTTTC	CASSSGADLGGANVLTF
.	TRBV30	TRBJ1-2	.	TGTGCCTGGAGTCTTTCAGTCGGTGGCTACACCTTC	CAWSLSVGGYTF
.	TRBV6-6	TRBJ2-2	.	TGTGCCAGCAGGACCGGGACGGCGAACACCGGGGAGCTGTTTTTT	CASRTGTANTGELFF
few	TRBV4-3	TRBJ2-7	TRBD2	TGCGCCAGCAGCCAAGCTAGCGGGAGGCTCGGGGGCGAGCAGTACTTC	CASSQASGRLGGEQYF
few	TRBV6-5	TRBJ2-3	.	TGTGCCAGCAGGGCAGACAGTCTCACAGATACGCAGTATTTT	CASRADSLTDTQYF
.	TRBV29-1	TRBJ2-7	TRBD1	TGCAGCGTGACTCCGACAGGGGGCGAGCAGTACTTC	CSVTPTGGEQYF
.	TRBV30	TRBJ1-5	.	TGTGCCTGGAGTAGTGACTCCAACAATCAGCCCCAGCATTTT	CAWSSDSNNQPQHF
.	TRBV5-1	TRBJ2-7	.	TGCGCCAGCAGCTTGTCGGACAGATACGAGCAGTACTTC	CASSLSDRYEQYF
.	TRBV4-3	TRBJ2-5	TRBD2	TGCGCCAGCAGCAAACTAGCGGGTTCTGAAGAGACCCAGTACTTC	CASSKLAGSEETQYF
.	TRBV29-1	TRBJ2-1	TRBD2	TGCAGCGTGGGGGTAGCGGGGGATTACAATGAGCAGTTCTTC	CSVGVAGDYNEQFF
.	TRBV5-1	TRBJ2-5	.	TGCGCCAGCAGCTGGACCCTCCAAGAGACCCAGTACTTC	CASSWTLQETQYF
.	TRBV7-8	TRBJ2-7	.	TGTGCCAGCAGCCTTCACTCACAGGGATGGCAGTACTTC	CASSLHSQGWQYF
.	TRBV4-3	TRBJ2-7	.	TGCGCCAGCAGCCAAGAGCTAACCTACGAGCAGTACTTC	CASSQELTYEQYF
few	TRBV4-3	TRBJ2-1	TRBD2	TGCGCCAGCAGCCAAGGCCTAGCGGCCGGCTACAATGAGCAGTTCTTC	CASSQGLAAGYNEQFF
once	TRBV5-1	TRBJ2-7	TRBD2	TGCGCCAGCAGCTCCGGGACTAGCGAATACGAGCAGTACTTC	CASSSGTSEYEQYF
.	TRBV27	TRBJ2-2	TRBD1	TGTGCCAGCAGTTCCTCTACAGGGGGCCTGGGCACCGGGGAGCTGTTTTTT	CASSSSTGGLGTGELFF
.	TRBV14	TRBJ1-5	.	TGTGCCAGCAGCCCAAGGAACAATCAGCCCCAGCATTTT	CASSPRNNQPQHF